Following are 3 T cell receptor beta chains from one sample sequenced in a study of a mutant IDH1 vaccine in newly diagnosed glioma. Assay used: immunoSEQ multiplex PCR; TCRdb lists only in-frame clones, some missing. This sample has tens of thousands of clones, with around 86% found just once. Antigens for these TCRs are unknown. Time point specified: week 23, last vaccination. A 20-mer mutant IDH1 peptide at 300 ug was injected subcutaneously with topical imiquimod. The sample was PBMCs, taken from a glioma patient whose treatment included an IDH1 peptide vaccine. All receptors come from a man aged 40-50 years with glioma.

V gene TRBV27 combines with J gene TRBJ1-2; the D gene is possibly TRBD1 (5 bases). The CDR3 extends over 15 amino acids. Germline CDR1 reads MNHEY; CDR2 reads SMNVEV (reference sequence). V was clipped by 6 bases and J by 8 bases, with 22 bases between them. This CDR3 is CASRSTSWQGDGYTF. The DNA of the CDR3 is TGTGCCAGCAGGTCCACGTCCTGGCAGGGTGACGGCTACACCTTC.

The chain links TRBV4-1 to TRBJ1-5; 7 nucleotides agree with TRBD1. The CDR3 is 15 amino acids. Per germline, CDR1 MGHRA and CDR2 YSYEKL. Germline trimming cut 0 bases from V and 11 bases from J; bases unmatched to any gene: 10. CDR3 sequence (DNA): TGCGCCAGCAGCCAAGATGGGCAGGGACAGCGGACCCAGCATTTT. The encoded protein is CASSQDGQGQRTQHF.

The CDR3 loop is CASSLTKDQPQHF. For the CDR3, the DNA is TGTGCCAGCAGCTTAACCAAGGATCAGCCCCAGCATTTT. The chain employs TRBV7-3 and TRBJ1-5; D remains ambiguous. Between the trimmed V and J ends, which lost 0 bases and 5 bases, there was a span of 5 bases. CDR3 length equals 13 residues. The germline V gene has CDR1 SGHTA and CDR2 FQGTGA.